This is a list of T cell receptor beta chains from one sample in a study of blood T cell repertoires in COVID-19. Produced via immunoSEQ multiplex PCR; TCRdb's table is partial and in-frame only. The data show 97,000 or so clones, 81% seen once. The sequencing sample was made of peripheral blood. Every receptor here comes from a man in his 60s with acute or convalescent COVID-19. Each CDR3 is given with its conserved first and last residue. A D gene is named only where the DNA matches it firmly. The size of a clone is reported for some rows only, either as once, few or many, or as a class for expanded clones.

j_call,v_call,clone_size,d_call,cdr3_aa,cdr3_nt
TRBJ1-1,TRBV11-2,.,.,CASSLAGGDTEAFF,TGTGCCAGCAGCTTAGCTGGGGGGGACACTGAAGCTTTCTTT
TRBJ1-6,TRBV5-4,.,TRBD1,CASSLGGTGDISPLHF,TGTGCCAGCAGCTTGGGGGGGACAGGGGATATTTCACCCCTCCACTTT
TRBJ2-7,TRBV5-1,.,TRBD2,CASSSGTSGNYEQYF,TGCGCCAGCAGCTCGGGGACTAGCGGTAACTACGAGCAGTACTTC
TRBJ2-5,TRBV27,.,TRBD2,CASSSVTSGKETQYF,TGTGCCAGCAGTTCGGTGACTAGCGGGAAAGAGACCCAGTACTTC
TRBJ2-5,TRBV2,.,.,CASSVQGETQYF,TGTGCCAGCAGTGTACAGGGTGAGACCCAGTACTTC
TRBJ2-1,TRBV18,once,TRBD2,CASSSQSGRPASEQFF,TGTGCCAGCTCATCCCAAAGCGGGAGGCCCGCCAGTGAGCAGTTCTTC
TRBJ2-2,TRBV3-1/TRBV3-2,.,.,CASSQHNTGELFF,TGTGCCAGCAGCCAACATAACACCGGGGAGCTGTTTTTT
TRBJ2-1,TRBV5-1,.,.,CASSLQAGSYNEQFF,TGCGCCAGCAGCTTGCAAGCAGGATCCTACAATGAGCAGTTCTTC
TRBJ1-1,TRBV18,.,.,CASSPPRGESSEAFF,TGTGCCAGCTCACCGCCACGGGGAGAGAGCTCTGAAGCTTTCTTT
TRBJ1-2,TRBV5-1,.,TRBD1,CASSTGTGRYYGYTF,TGCGCCAGCAGCACTGGGACAGGGCGATACTATGGCTACACCTTC
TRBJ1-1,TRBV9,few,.,CASSVGGAETEAFF,TGTGCCAGCAGCGTCGGGGGGGCGGAAACTGAAGCTTTCTTT
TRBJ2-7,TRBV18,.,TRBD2,CASSPLSLRAGAAYEQYF,TGTGCCAGCTCACCACTATCCCTCCGAGCGGGGGCCGCCTACGAGCAGTACTTC
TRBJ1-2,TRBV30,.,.,CAWIPGINYGYTF,TGTGCCTGGATCCCCGGGATTAACTATGGCTACACCTTC
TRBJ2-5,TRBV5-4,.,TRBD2,CASSFGEGETQYF,TGTGCCAGCAGCTTTGGGGAGGGAGAGACCCAGTACTTC
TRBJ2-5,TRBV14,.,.,CASSLMTGSWTQYF,TGTGCCAGCAGCCTAATGACAGGTTCATGGACCCAGTACTTC
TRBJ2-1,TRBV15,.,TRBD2,CATSRGLAGAYNEQFF,TGTGCCACCAGCAGAGGACTAGCGGGAGCTTACAATGAGCAGTTCTTC
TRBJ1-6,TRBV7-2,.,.,CASSLEFGVTPLHF,TGTGCCAGCAGCTTAGAGTTCGGGGTTACACCCCTCCACTTT
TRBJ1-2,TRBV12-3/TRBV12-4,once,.,CASAGSNYGYTF,TGTGCCAGCGCGGGCAGTAACTATGGCTACACCTTC
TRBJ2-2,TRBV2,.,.,CASTGTLNTGELFF,TGTGCCAGCACCGGGACACTAAACACCGGGGAGCTGTTTTTT
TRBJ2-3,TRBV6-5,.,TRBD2,CASTPAGGYTDTQYF,TGTGCCAGCACCCCAGCGGGGGGGTACACAGATACGCAGTATTTT
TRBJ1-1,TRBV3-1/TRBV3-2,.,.,CASSPHVGTTEAFF,TGTGCCAGCAGCCCACACGTGGGCACTACTGAAGCTTTCTTT
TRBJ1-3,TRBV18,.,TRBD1,CASSRGQGSYGNTIYF,TGTGCCAGCTCGCGAGGACAGGGCTCTTATGGAAACACCATATATTTT
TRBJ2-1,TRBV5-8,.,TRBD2,CASSLYSGGSYNEQFF,TGTGCCAGCAGCTTGTATAGCGGGGGGTCCTACAATGAGCAGTTCTTC
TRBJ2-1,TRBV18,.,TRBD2,CASSPRTSGSSYNEQFF,TGTGCCAGCTCACCGCGGACTAGCGGGAGCTCCTACAATGAGCAGTTCTTC
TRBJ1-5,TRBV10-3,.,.,CAISAEVDQPQHF,TGTGCCATCAGCGCCGAGGTGGATCAGCCCCAGCATTTT
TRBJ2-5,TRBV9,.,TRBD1,CASSVGRTGAQQETQYF,TGTGCCAGCAGCGTAGGTCGGACAGGGGCCCAACAAGAGACCCAGTACTTC
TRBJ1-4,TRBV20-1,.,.,CSASRGGEKLFF,TGCAGTGCTAGTAGGGGGGGTGAAAAACTGTTTTTT
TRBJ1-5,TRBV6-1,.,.,CASSEGRTYQPQHF,TGTGCCAGCAGTGAGGGCAGGACTTATCAGCCCCAGCATTTT
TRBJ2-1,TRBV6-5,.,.,CASSDSRSWFF,TGTGCCAGCAGTGACTCTAGAAGTTGGTTCTTC
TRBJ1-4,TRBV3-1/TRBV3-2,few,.,CASSQGGGFEKLFF,TGTGCCAGCAGCCAAGGCGGAGGGTTCGAAAAACTGTTTTTT
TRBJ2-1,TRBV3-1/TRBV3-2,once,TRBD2,CASSQVRGGKDEQFF,TGTGCCAGCAGCCAAGTGCGGGGGGGCAAGGATGAGCAGTTCTTC
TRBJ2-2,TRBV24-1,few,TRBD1,CATSGSGTGIAGELFF,TGTGCCACCAGTGGCTCCGGGACAGGGATTGCCGGGGAGCTGTTTTTT
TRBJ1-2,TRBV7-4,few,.,CASRVRPGDFYGYTF,TGTGCCAGCAGAGTTCGACCCGGGGATTTCTATGGCTACACCTTC
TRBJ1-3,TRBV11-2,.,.,CASSLTSNSRNTIYF,TGTGCCAGCAGCTTAACAAGTAACAGTCGAAACACCATATATTTT
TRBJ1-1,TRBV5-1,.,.,CASSQDMGNTEAFF,TGCGCCAGCAGCCAGGACATGGGGAACACTGAAGCTTTCTTT
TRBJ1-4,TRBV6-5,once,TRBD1,CASSYLGTGEVKLFF,TGTGCCAGCAGTTACTTGGGGACAGGGGAGGTAAAACTGTTTTTT
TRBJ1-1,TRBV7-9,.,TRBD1,CASSPGQVSEAFF,TGTGCCAGCAGCCCGGGACAGGTTTCTGAAGCTTTCTTT
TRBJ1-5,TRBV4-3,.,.,CASSQAHSNQPQHF,TGCGCCAGCAGCCAGGCTCATAGCAATCAGCCCCAGCATTTT
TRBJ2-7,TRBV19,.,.,CASSNNYYEQYF,TGTGCCAGTAGTAACAACTACTACGAGCAGTACTTC
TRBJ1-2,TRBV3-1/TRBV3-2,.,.,CASSQGYSTYGYTF,TGTGCCAGCAGCCAAGGATACAGTACCTATGGCTACACCTTC
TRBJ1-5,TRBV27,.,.,CASSLSGWSNQPQHF,TGTGCCAGCAGTTTATCGGGCTGGAGCAATCAGCCCCAGCATTTT
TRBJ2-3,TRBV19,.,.,CASSIMGVPSTDTQYF,TGTGCCAGTAGTATCATGGGAGTTCCTAGCACAGATACGCAGTATTTT
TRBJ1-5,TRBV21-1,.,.,CASTRPSAGQPQHF,TGTGCCAGCACTCGTCCGTCCGCTGGCCAGCCCCAGCATTTT
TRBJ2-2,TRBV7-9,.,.,CASSLLGDSTGELFF,TGTGCCAGCAGCTTATTAGGGGATTCTACCGGGGAGCTGTTTTTT
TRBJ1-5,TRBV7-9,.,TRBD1,CASSLGTGTGGNQPQHF,TGTGCCAGCAGCTTAGGAACCGGGACAGGGGGCAATCAGCCCCAGCATTTT
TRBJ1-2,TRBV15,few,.,CATSRDQGNYGYTF,TGTGCCACCAGCAGAGATCAGGGAAACTATGGCTACACCTTC
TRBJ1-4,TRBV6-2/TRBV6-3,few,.,CASSYDSSQKLFF,TGTGCCAGCAGTTACGACAGTAGTCAAAAACTGTTTTTT
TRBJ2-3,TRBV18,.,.,CASSPTFTDTQYF,TGTGCCAGCTCACCCACATTCACAGATACGCAGTATTTT
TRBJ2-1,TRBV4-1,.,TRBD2,CASSQERTSGSYNEQFF,TGCGCCAGCAGCCAAGAAAGGACTAGCGGGAGCTACAATGAGCAGTTCTTC